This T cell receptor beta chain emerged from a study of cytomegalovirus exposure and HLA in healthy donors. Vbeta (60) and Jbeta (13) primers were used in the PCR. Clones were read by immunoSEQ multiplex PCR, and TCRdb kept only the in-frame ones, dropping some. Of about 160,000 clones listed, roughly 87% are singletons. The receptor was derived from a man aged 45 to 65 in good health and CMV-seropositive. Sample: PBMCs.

The CDR3 region is CASIGRDNQPQHF. The CDR3 bases are TGTGCCAGTATCGGCAGGGATAATCAGCCCCAGCATTTT. The chain links TRBV19 to TRBJ1-5, with a possible D match to TRBD1 (5 bases). V was trimmed by 7 bases and J by 4 bases, leaving 11 bases between them. This CDR3 has 13 residues. Germline CDR1 reads LNHDA; CDR2 reads SQIVND (reference sequence).